These T cell receptor beta chains were read from a single sample in a study of T cell responses to AZD1222 COVID-19 vaccine. Assay: immunoSEQ multiplex PCR; the TCRdb copy retains only in-frame clones and omits some. The sample holds about 39,000 clones, 80% to 95% seen once. Sequencing used peripheral blood, obtained 28 days after the second AZD1222 dose. The receptors derive from an adult who received the AZD1222 COVID-19 vaccine. Both conserved end residues are part of each CDR3. D genes are given only for firm matches. Clone size appears in some rows only: once, few, many, or a class for an expanded clone.

NA,TRBV6-5,TRBJ1-1,NA,CASKGGTGNTEAFF,TGTGCCAGCAAAGGGGGGACGGGGAACACTGAAGCTTTCTTT
TRBD1,TRBV11-2,TRBJ2-5,NA,CASSSSQGVWETQYF,TGTGCCAGCAGCTCTTCCCAGGGGGTTTGGGAGACCCAGTACTTC
NA,TRBV3-1/TRBV3-2,TRBJ1-2,NA,CASSQLRGTYGYTF,TGTGCCAGCAGCCAACTACGGGGAACCTATGGCTACACCTTC
NA,TRBV3-1/TRBV3-2,TRBJ2-7,NA,CASSQDRHRYEQYF,TGTGCCAGCAGCCAAGACAGGCACCGCTACGAGCAGTACTTC
NA,TRBV27,TRBJ2-5,NA,CASSLSKGTETQYF,TGTGCCAGCAGTTTATCTAAGGGAACCGAGACCCAGTACTTC
NA,TRBV4-2,TRBJ1-2,NA,CASSQEGGLGYTF,TGTGCCAGCAGCCAAGAGGGGGGGCTCGGCTACACCTTC
TRBD1,TRBV19,TRBJ1-5,once,CASTSGQGSSQPQHF,TGTGCCAGTACTTCTGGACAGGGAAGTAGTCAGCCCCAGCATTTT
NA,TRBV11-2,TRBJ1-1,NA,CASSPHRDNTEAFF,TGTGCCAGCAGCCCCCACAGGGATAACACTGAAGCTTTCTTT
TRBD2,TRBV5-6,TRBJ2-2,once,CASRESGGSNTGELFF,TGTGCCAGCAGGGAAAGCGGGGGTTCGAACACCGGGGAGCTGTTTTTT
NA,TRBV12-3/TRBV12-4,TRBJ2-3,NA,CASSLLAKDTQYF,TGTGCCAGCAGTTTACTCGCCAAAGATACGCAGTATTTT
TRBD2,TRBV6-5,TRBJ2-3,NA,CASSLRGDDTDTQYF,TGTGCCAGCAGTCTTCGGGGGGACGACACAGATACGCAGTATTTT
NA,TRBV30,TRBJ1-6,NA,CAWSVWGRSYNSPLHF,TGTGCCTGGAGTGTTTGGGGTCGCTCCTATAATTCACCCCTCCACTTT
TRBD1,TRBV19,TRBJ1-1,few,CASIGGQGVSEAFF,TGTGCCAGTATAGGAGGACAGGGGGTTTCTGAAGCTTTCTTT
NA,TRBV3-1/TRBV3-2,TRBJ2-1,once,CASSQSFGHTYNEQFF,TGTGCCAGCAGCCAATCGTTCGGGCATACATACAATGAGCAGTTCTTC
TRBD1,TRBV19,TRBJ1-1,NA,CASGDRGLSTEAFF,TGTGCCAGTGGGGACAGGGGACTCAGCACTGAAGCTTTCTTT
NA,TRBV7-8,TRBJ2-2,NA,CASSLARGPNTGELFF,TGTGCCAGCAGCTTAGCCCGGGGCCCGAACACCGGGGAGCTGTTTTTT
NA,TRBV7-2,TRBJ1-2,once,CASSIKGGSSTNYGYTF,TGTGCCAGCAGCATAAAGGGGGGGTCCTCAACTAACTATGGCTACACCTTC
NA,TRBV6-5,TRBJ2-3,NA,CASRSRTFSTDTQYF,TGTGCCAGCAGATCTAGGACTTTTTCCACAGATACGCAGTATTTT
NA,TRBV10-3,TRBJ2-2,NA,CAISESSQVYTGELFF,TGTGCCATCAGTGAGTCGTCTCAGGTCTACACCGGGGAGCTGTTTTTT
NA,TRBV5-4,TRBJ2-7,NA,CASSLGWGAISYEQYF,TGTGCCAGCAGCTTGGGATGGGGGGCCATTTCCTACGAGCAGTACTTC
NA,TRBV3-1/TRBV3-2,TRBJ1-2,NA,CASSQGRTPYDYTF,TGTGCCAGCAGCCAAGGTAGGACGCCTTATGACTACACCTTC
NA,TRBV7-2,TRBJ1-5,NA,CASSSRGDQPQHF,TGTGCCAGCAGCTCCAGGGGTGATCAGCCCCAGCATTTT
NA,TRBV5-1,TRBJ2-7,NA,CASSPAGRVGSHEQYF,TGCGCCAGCAGCCCGGCAGGTAGGGTCGGGTCCCACGAGCAGTACTTC
TRBD1,TRBV4-3,TRBJ1-1,NA,CASSQDNTRTGVTEAFF,TGCGCCAGCAGCCAAGATAATACGAGGACAGGGGTAACTGAAGCTTTCTTT
NA,TRBV19,TRBJ1-1,NA,CASSSPTDHRVNTEAFF,TGTGCCAGTAGTTCACCCACCGATCACAGGGTGAACACTGAAGCTTTCTTT
NA,TRBV5-1,TRBJ2-5,NA,CASSLEGWLETQYF,TGCGCCAGCAGCCTCGAGGGATGGCTGGAGACCCAGTACTTC
NA,TRBV3-1/TRBV3-2,TRBJ2-2,NA,CASSQDWRGGTGELFF,TGTGCCAGCAGCCAAGACTGGAGGGGGGGGACCGGGGAGCTGTTTTTT
TRBD2,TRBV9,TRBJ2-3,NA,CASSPRDYYGDTQYF,TGTGCCAGCAGCCCCCGGGACTACTATGGAGATACGCAGTATTTT
NA,TRBV10-2,TRBJ1-4,NA,CASSENLGSNEKLFF,TGCGCCAGCAGTGAGAACTTGGGATCTAATGAAAAACTGTTTTTT
NA,TRBV12-3/TRBV12-4,TRBJ1-4,NA,CASSFGGEKLFF,TGTGCCAGCAGTTTCGGGGGAGAAAAACTGTTTTTT
NA,TRBV6-2/TRBV6-3,TRBJ1-1,NA,CASSYSIGQGLRKNTEAFF,TGTGCCAGCAGTTACTCGATCGGGCAGGGTCTTCGAAAGAACACTGAAGCTTTCTTT
NA,TRBV7-2,TRBJ2-5,NA,CASSLMGDETQYF,TGTGCCAGCAGCTTAATGGGGGATGAGACCCAGTACTTC